These 18 T cell receptor beta chains share one sample of origin, sequenced in a study of T cells in Graves' hyperthyroidism and ophthalmopathy. From RNA transcripts, TCR beta CDR3 regions were amplified. The TCR CDR3 first-round RT-PCR relied on the HTBI primer set. TCRdb re-called the multiplex PCR reads with MiXCR, one entry per CDR3 protein. Counted here are hundreds of thousands of distinct CDR3 sequences, under 20% occurring once; the ten biggest clones make up over 3.5%. The sequenced sample consisted of blood. Every receptor here comes from a woman aged 25 to 39 with Graves' hyperthyroidism.

This clonotype has a count of ten or more. The chain recombines TRBV6-1 with TRBJ2-3; the D gene could be TRBD1 or TRBD2 (5 bases each). V was trimmed by 2 bases and J by 6 bases, leaving 15 bases between them. Per the germline V gene, CDR1 is MNHNS and CDR2 is SASEGT. The CDR3 is 15 residues long. The CDR3 loop is CASSERWDAIDTQYF. Written as DNA, the CDR3 is TGTGCCAGCAGTGAAAGGTGGGACGCGATCGATACGCAGTATTTT.

The sample holds many counts of this clonotype. The CDR3 is CASSASLAEGRETQYF. CDR3 DNA sequence: TGTGCCAGCAGTGCGTCACTAGCGGAGGGACGAGAGACCCAGTACTTC. The J gene is TRBJ2-5, the V gene TRBV6-2 or TRBV6-3; 8 bases agree with TRBD2. Trimming at V came to 5 bases and at J to 4 bases, leaving 12 bases not matched to a gene. The CDR3 contains 16 residues. Germline CDR1 MNHEY, CDR2 SVGEGT.

This clonotype was counted many times. The V call is TRBV28, the J call TRBJ1-5; D possibly corresponds to TRBD1 (5 bases). Germline V gene sequence: CDR1 MDHEN, CDR2 SYDVKM. The germline V and J ends were trimmed by 6 bases and 5 bases, with 11 bases remaining between them. CDR3 length: 13 amino acids. In DNA, the CDR3 is TGTGCCAGCAGACGGGGGACCTATCAGCCCCAGCATTTT. This gives the protein CASRRGTYQPQHF.

The genes are TRBV6-1 and TRBJ2-7; D is unclear. There are 11 residues in the CDR3. V was trimmed by 8 bases and J by 2 bases, leaving 7 bases between them. Germline CDR1 MNHNS, CDR2 SASEGT. The CDR3: CASGRTYEQYF. The DNA for the CDR3 is TGTGCCAGCGGAAGAACCTACGAGCAGTACTTC.

The V and J genes are TRBV14 and TRBJ2-3, with no clear D. Germline lookup yields CDR1 SGHDN and CDR2 FVKESK. The CDR3 is made up of 13 amino acids. The V end lost 0 bases, the J end lost 8 bases, and 9 bases lay between the germline ends. The CDR3 reads CASSQDRLSTQYF. As DNA, the CDR3 is TGTGCCAGCAGCCAAGATCGGCTAAGTACGCAGTATTTT.

This clonotype occurred many times. The CDR3 region is CASSLSPLLNTEAFF. As DNA, the CDR3 is TGTGCCAGCAGTTTATCCCCTTTATTGAACACTGAAGCTTTCTTT. This chain connects TRBV28 to TRBJ1-1; D remains unclear. The CDR3 loop spans 15 amino acids. Between the trimmed V and J ends, which lost 1 base and 0 bases, there was a span of 9 bases. The germline CDR1 and CDR2 sequences are MDHEN and SYDVKM.

This clonotype came up many times. The rearrangement joins TRBV12-3 or TRBV12-4 to TRBJ2-3, with TRBD2 matching 9 bases. Trimming at V came to 5 bases and at J to 4 bases, leaving 13 bases not matched to a gene. This CDR3 contains 17 residues. CDR3 sequence (DNA): TGTGCCAGCAGTCCCGATAAGACTAGCGGATTCGCAGATACGCAGTATTTT. Protein: CASSPDKTSGFADTQYF.

This clonotype showed up many times. V and J are TRBV2 and TRBJ2-1, with 11 nucleotides matching TRBD2. CDR1 and CDR2 from the germline V gene are SNHLY and FYNNEI. The CDR3 totals 17 residues. The V and J ends lost 1 base and 6 bases, in that order; junction bases with no gene match: 8. The CDR3 nucleotides are TGTGCCAGCAGTGAAGGACTAGCGGGAAACTACCTCAATGAGCAGTTCTTC. Translating it yields CASSEGLAGNYLNEQFF.

V and J are TRBV18 and TRBJ2-7; D tentatively fits TRBD1 or TRBD2 (5 bases each). The V end lost 3 bases, the J end lost 1 base, and 13 bases lay between the germline ends. The CDR3 loop spans 15 amino acids. In germline, CDR1 is KGHSH, CDR2 LQKENI. The CDR3 here is CASSPPGPSSYEQYF. CDR3 bases: TGTGCCAGCTCACCGCCGGGACCATCGTCCTACGAGCAGTACTTC. Filled out from reference TRBV18 and TRBJ2-7, the complete variable domain reads NAGVMQNPRHLVRRRGQEARLRCSPMKGHSHVYWYRQLPEEGLKFMVYLQKENIIDESGMPKERFSAEFPKEGPSILRIQQVVRGDSAAYFCASSPPGPSSYEQYFGPGTRLTVT.

This clonotype was found many times. This chain joins TRBV6-1 and TRBJ2-7; weak D call: TRBD1 (6 bases). CDR1 and CDR2 (germline): MNHNS, SASEGT. V lost 5 bases to trimming and J lost 2 bases, with 7 bases between them. The CDR3 spans 12 residues. CDR3 loop: CASSKGAYEQYF. The CDR3 bases are TGTGCCAGCAGTAAGGGGGCCTACGAGCAGTACTTC.

The chain is built from TRBV6-4 and TRBJ2-1; TRBD1 aligns across 7 bases. The junction had 4 bases not matched to a gene; V was cut back by 2 bases and J by 3 bases. Germline CDR1 is MRHNA and CDR2 is SNTAGT. The length of the CDR3 is 15 residues. In DNA form, the CDR3 reads TGTGCCAGCAGTGACGAGCCAGGGGGCTACAATGAGCAGTTCTTC. Protein product: CASSDEPGGYNEQFF.

As for this clonotype: A clone one base away is much larger, so this may be a read error. The CDR3 spells CASGLGTAVSNQPQHF. The DNA for the CDR3 is TGTGCCAGCGGTTTAGGGACAGCCGTTTCCAATCAGCCCCAGCATTTT. The chain recombines TRBV28 with TRBJ1-5, with TRBD1 matching 7 bases. The CDR3 is 16 amino acids. Germline CDR1 is MDHEN and CDR2 is SYDVKM.

This clonotype was recorded at least ten times. The rearrangement links TRBV2 to TRBJ1-1, with TRBD1 as a possible D gene (5 bases). Trimming removed 7 bases at V and 4 bases at J, with 10 bases between. The length of the CDR3 is 12 residues. Germline CDR1 is SNHLY and CDR2 is FYNNEI. The CDR3 DNA is TGTGCCAGCACGATACAGGCCACTGAAGCTTTCTTT. This codes for CASTIQATEAFF.

This chain uses TRBV9 with TRBJ2-7; TRBD2 matches 10 bases. With 2 bases clipped from V and 5 bases from J, the junction kept 7 bases outside the gene matches. There are 15 residues in the CDR3. Looked up from germline, CDR1 is SGDLS and CDR2 is YYNGEE. CDR3 amino acids: CASSVRASGSHEQYF. Here the CDR3 DNA reads TGTGCCAGCAGCGTCCGGGCTAGCGGGAGCCACGAGCAGTACTTC. Variable domain in full (rest from reference TRBV9 and TRBJ2-7): DSGVTQTPKHLITATGQRVTLRCSPRSGDLSVYWYQQSLDQGLQFLIQYYNGEERAKGNILERFSAQQFPDLHSELNLSSLELGDSALYFCASSVRASGSHEQYFGPGTRLTVT.

This chain joins TRBV6-1 and TRBJ2-7; TRBD1 matches at 10 bases. Germline CDR1 reads MNHNS; CDR2 reads SASEGT. CDR3 length: 15 amino acids. The V and J ends lost 5 bases and 0 bases, in that order; junction bases with no gene match: 4. CDR3 protein: CASSQDRGYSYEQYF. CDR3 nucleotides: TGTGCCAGCAGTCAGGACAGGGGGTACTCCTACGAGCAGTACTTC.

This rearrangement joins TRBV5-6 to TRBJ1-2; D gene uncertain. Germline values: CDR1 SGHDT, CDR2 YYEEEE. CDR3 length: 12 residues. With 4 bases removed from V and 8 bases from J, the gap between germline ends came to 12 bases. CDR3: CASSLLNSGYTF. CDR3 nucleotides: TGTGCCAGCAGCCTTCTGAACAGCGGCTACACCTTC. Full variable domain (outside the CDR3, taken from reference TRBV5-6 and TRBJ1-2): DAGVTQSPTHLIKTRGQQVTLRCSPKSGHDTVSWYQQALGQGPQFIFQYYEEEERQRGNFPDRFSGHQFPNYSSELNVNALLLGDSALYLCASSLLNSGYTFGSGTRLTVV.

This clonotype was recorded many times. This rearrangement joins TRBV12-3 or TRBV12-4 to TRBJ2-2, with D perhaps matching TRBD1 (6 bases). V lost 3 bases and J lost 9, with 14 bases in between. This CDR3 comprises 14 residues. This chain's CDR3 is CASSFSQGSRELFF. CDR3 bases: TGTGCCAGCAGTTTTTCACAGGGCAGCAGGGAGCTGTTTTTT.

This clonotype was detected only a few times. The chain combines TRBV10-3 with TRBJ2-1; D remains ambiguous. With 2 bases removed from V and 5 bases from J, the gap between germline ends came to 10 bases. Germline V lookup: CDR1 ENHRY, CDR2 SYGVKD. The CDR3 runs 14 residues. CDR3 nucleotide sequence: TGTGCCATCAGTGAGGCGGCAGTAGACAATGAGCAGTTCTTC. Translated: CAISEAAVDNEQFF.